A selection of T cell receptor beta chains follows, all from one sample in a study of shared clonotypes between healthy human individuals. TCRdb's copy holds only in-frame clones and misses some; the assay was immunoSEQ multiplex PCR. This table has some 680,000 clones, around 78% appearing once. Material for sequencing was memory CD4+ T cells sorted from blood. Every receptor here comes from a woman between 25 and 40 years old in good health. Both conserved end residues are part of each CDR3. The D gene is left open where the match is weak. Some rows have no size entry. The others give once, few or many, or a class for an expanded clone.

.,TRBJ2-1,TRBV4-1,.,CASSQPTKTTHNEQFF,TGCGCCAGCAGCCAACCGACGAAAACTACACACAATGAGCAGTTCTTC
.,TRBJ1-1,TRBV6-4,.,CASSLMGNTEAFF,TGTGCCAGCAGTCTGATGGGGAACACTGAAGCTTTCTTT
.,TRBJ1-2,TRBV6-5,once,CASSSSRVYGYTF,TGTGCCAGCAGTTCTTCTAGGGTCTATGGCTACACCTTC
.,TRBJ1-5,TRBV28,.,CASSLIRVDQPQHF,TGTGCCAGCAGTTTAATTCGGGTTGATCAGCCCCAGCATTTT
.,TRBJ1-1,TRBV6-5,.,CASSYRSRMNTEAFF,TGTGCCAGCAGTTACCGGAGTCGCATGAACACTGAAGCTTTCTTT
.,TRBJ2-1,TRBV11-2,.,CASSLVRRGLSEQFF,TGTGCCAGCAGCTTAGTGCGCAGGGGTTTGAGTGAGCAGTTCTTC
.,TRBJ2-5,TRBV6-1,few,CASSGTVITSQETQYF,TGTGCCAGCAGTGGGACAGTCATCACCTCCCAAGAGACCCAGTACTTC
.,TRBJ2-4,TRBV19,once,CASSSPNLAKNIQYF,TGTGCCAGTAGTAGCCCAAATCTAGCCAAAAACATTCAGTACTTC
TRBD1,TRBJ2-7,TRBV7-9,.,CASSPGTGFAEQYF,TGTGCCAGCAGCCCCGGGACAGGGTTTGCCGAGCAGTACTTC
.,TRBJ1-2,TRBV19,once,CASTASGTKAATF,TGTGCCAGTACCGCTTCAGGGACTAAAGCGGCCACCTTC
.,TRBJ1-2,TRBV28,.,CATLRDGYTF,TGTGCCACCCTACGGGATGGCTACACCTTC
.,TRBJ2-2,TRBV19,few,CASSIDIPPGGKLFF,TGTGCCAGTAGTATAGATATCCCCCCGGGCGGGAAGCTGTTTTTT
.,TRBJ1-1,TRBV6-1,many,CASTMDGRETEAFF,TGTGCCAGCACGATGGACGGACGTGAGACTGAAGCTTTCTTT
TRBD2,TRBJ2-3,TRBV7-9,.,CASKVVAGVGDTQYF,TGTGCCAGCAAGGTCGTAGCGGGAGTTGGAGATACGCAGTATTTT
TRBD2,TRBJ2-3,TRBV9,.,CASSVDGRVTDTQYF,TGTGCCAGCAGCGTAGACGGGAGGGTCACAGATACGCAGTATTTT
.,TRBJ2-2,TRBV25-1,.,CASRGTLPVGELFF,TGTGCCAGCAGGGGGACTCTCCCAGTCGGGGAGCTGTTTTTT
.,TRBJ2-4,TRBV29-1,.,CSVEIGPLGNIQYF,TGCAGCGTTGAAATAGGGCCCCTGGGAAACATTCAGTACTTC
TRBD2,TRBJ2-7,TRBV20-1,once,CRTSGSTEYF,TGCAGAACTAGCGGGAGTACCGAGTACTTC
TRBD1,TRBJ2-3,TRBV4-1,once,CASRGTASTDTQYF,TGCGCCAGCAGAGGGACAGCTAGCACAGATACGCAGTATTTT
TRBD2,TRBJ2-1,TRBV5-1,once,CASSNPGLAGVNEQFF,TGCGCCAGCAGCAACCCGGGACTAGCGGGAGTTAATGAGCAGTTCTTC
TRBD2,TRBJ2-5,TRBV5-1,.,CASSLSLAGGPGQTGETQYF,TGCGCCAGCAGCTTGAGCTTAGCGGGAGGGCCGGGTCAGACGGGAGAGACCCAGTACTTC
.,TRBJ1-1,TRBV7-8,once,CASSFQGRWNTEAFF,TGTGCCAGCAGCTTTCAGGGGAGGTGGAACACTGAAGCTTTCTTT
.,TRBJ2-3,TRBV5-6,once,CASTGTQSTDTQYF,TGTGCCAGCACCGGGACACAGAGCACAGATACGCAGTATTTT
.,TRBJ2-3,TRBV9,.,CASSVAWGRRNTDTQYF,TGTGCCAGCAGCGTTGCATGGGGAAGAAGAAACACAGATACGCAGTATTTT
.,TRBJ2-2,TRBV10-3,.,CAINQGQTGSGELFF,TGTGCCATCAACCAAGGCCAAACAGGGTCCGGGGAGCTGTTTTTT
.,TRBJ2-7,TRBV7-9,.,CASSPRRLANYEQYF,TGTGCCAGCAGCCCAAGGAGGCTAGCGAACTACGAGCAGTACTTC
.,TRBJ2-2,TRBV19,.,CASSIGFARTGELFF,TGTGCCAGTAGTATAGGGTTTGCGCGTACCGGGGAGCTGTTTTTT
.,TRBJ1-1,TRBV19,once,CASSKSRRQNTEAFF,TGTGCCAGTAGTAAGAGTAGACGGCAGAACACTGAAGCTTTCTTT
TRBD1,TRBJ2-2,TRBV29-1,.,CSEEVDRGEFNPNTGELFF,TGCAGCGAGGAGGTGGACAGGGGGGAATTTAACCCCAACACCGGGGAGCTGTTTTTT
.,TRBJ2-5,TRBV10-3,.,CAISPRGGRIFETQYF,TGTGCCATCAGTCCCAGGGGTGGCAGGATCTTTGAGACCCAGTACTTC
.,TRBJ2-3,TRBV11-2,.,CASSLAALVSVPDTQYF,TGTGCCAGCAGCTTAGCCGCACTAGTGAGTGTGCCAGATACGCAGTATTTT
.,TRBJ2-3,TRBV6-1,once,CASSARQAQADTQYF,TGTGCCAGCAGTGCCAGACAGGCGCAGGCAGATACGCAGTATTTT
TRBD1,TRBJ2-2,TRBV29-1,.,CSVAGGTGELFF,TGCAGCGTAGCAGGGGGAACCGGGGAGCTGTTTTTT
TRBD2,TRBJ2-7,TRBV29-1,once,CSVKGLAGNEQYF,TGCAGCGTGAAGGGACTAGCGGGAAACGAGCAGTACTTC
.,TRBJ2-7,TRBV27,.,CASSLRLNYEQYF,TGTGCCAGCAGTTTACGACTAAACTACGAGCAGTACTTC
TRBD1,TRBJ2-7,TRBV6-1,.,CASSEPWDRGFLSYEQYF,TGTGCCAGCAGTGAACCCTGGGACAGGGGTTTTTTGTCCTACGAGCAGTACTTC
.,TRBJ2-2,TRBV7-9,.,CASSPTVTGELFF,TGTGCCAGCAGCCCTACCGTCACCGGGGAGCTGTTTTTT
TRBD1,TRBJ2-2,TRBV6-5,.,CASTRTGVGGELFF,TGTGCCAGCACACGGACAGGGGTTGGAGGGGAGCTGTTTTTT
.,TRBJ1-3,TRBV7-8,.,CASSAQRVSGNTIYF,TGTGCCAGCAGCGCTCAACGTGTCTCTGGAAACACCATATATTTT
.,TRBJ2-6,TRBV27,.,CASSPLSGANVLTF,TGTGCCAGCAGTCCCCTCTCTGGGGCCAACGTCCTGACTTTC
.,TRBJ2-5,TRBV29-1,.,CSVEDLRGVGTQYF,TGCAGCGTTGAAGATCTTCGAGGAGTGGGGACCCAGTACTTC
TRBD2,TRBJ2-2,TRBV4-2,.,CASSPSREGGLSGELFF,TGTGCCAGCAGCCCGAGCCGGGAGGGCGGACTCTCCGGGGAGCTGTTTTTT
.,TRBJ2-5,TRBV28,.,CASITAGGVGETQYF,TGTGCCAGCATAACGGCAGGTGGGGTCGGGGAGACCCAGTACTTC
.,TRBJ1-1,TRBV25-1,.,CASSEYWGGAAEAFF,TGTGCCAGCAGTGAATACTGGGGGGGGGCGGCTGAAGCTTTCTTT
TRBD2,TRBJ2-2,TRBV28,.,CASSFWEGLSSGELFF,TGTGCCAGCAGTTTCTGGGAGGGCCTGAGTTCCGGGGAGCTGTTTTTT
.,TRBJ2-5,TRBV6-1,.,CASSEGHQETQYF,TGTGCCAGCAGTGAAGGCCACCAAGAGACCCAGTACTTC
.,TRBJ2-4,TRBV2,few,CASSDVVSEVIQYF,TGTGCCAGCAGTGACGTCGTTAGTGAGGTCATTCAGTACTTC
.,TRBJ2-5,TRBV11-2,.,CASSRSETQYF,TGTGCCAGCAGCCGGTCAGAGACCCAGTACTTC
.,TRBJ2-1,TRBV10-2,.,CASRSPQGFVVDEQFF,TGCGCCAGCAGGAGCCCTCAGGGATTTGTGGTGGATGAGCAGTTCTTC
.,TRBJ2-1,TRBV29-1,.,CSVVETSIYNEQFF,TGCAGCGTTGTAGAGACGAGCATTTACAATGAGCAGTTCTTC
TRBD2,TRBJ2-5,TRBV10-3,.,CAISESILAGETQYF,TGTGCCATCAGTGAGTCCATACTAGCGGGAGAGACCCAGTACTTC